The 30 T cell receptor beta chains presented below share a single source sample, sequenced in a study of cytomegalovirus exposure and HLA in healthy donors. It was with 60 Vbeta and 13 Jbeta primers that the PCR ran. Assay: immunoSEQ multiplex PCR; the TCRdb copy retains only in-frame clones and omits some. The data contain 160,000 or so clones, approximately 86% of them singletons. Sequenced sample: PBMCs. All receptors come from a woman aged 45-59 years in good health and CMV-seropositive.

The chain couples TRBV28 to TRBJ1-3, with D tentatively TRBD1 (5 bases). V was shortened by 3 bases and J by 2 bases, with 14 bases between the two germline ends. Per germline, CDR1 MDHEN and CDR2 SYDVKM. The CDR3 covers 16 residues. The CDR3 loop is CASSLLLGGAGNTIYF. CDR3 DNA sequence: TGTGCCAGCAGTTTGCTTTTGGGGGGAGCTGGAAACACCATATATTTT.

Note on this clone: Sequence at one end of the junction differs from germline and may be a read error. V gene TRBV9 combines with J gene TRBJ1-3; TRBD1 matches at 7 bases. Germline V gives CDR1 SGDLS, CDR2 YYNGEE. The CDR3 covers 17 residues. The CDR3 sequence is CASSVGGEDRAGDTIYF. The CDR3 DNA reads as TGTGCCAGCAGCGTAGGGGGGGAAGACAGGGCTGGAGACACCATATATTTT.

This clone was detected once. The chain combines TRBV7-6 with TRBJ2-7; 8 nucleotides match TRBD1. The length of the CDR3 is 14 residues. Germline-derived CDR1 and CDR2 are SGHVS and FNYEAQ. V was clipped by 5 bases and J by 3 bases; unmatched bases: 6. DNA of the CDR3: TGTGCCAGCAGCCCGGGACAGGCGCTCTACGAGCAGTACTTC. Translated, it gives CASSPGQALYEQYF.

The rearrangement uses TRBV5-5 and TRBJ1-2; TRBD1 might be the D (5 bases). This CDR3 is built from 12 residues. V shed 4 bases and J shed 5 bases, with 9 bases lying between them. Germline CDR1 reads SGHKS; CDR2 reads YYEKEE (reference sequence). CDR3 in amino acids: CASSQGLYGYTF. Here the CDR3 DNA reads TGTGCCAGCAGCCAGGGACTTTATGGCTACACCTTC.

With respect to this clone: Distinct nucleotide sequences in the sample also encode this CDR3. The rearrangement links TRBV5-6 to TRBJ1-4; 9 bases line up with TRBD1. CDR3 length equals 18 residues. Germline V gene data show CDR1 as SGHDT and CDR2 as YYEEEE. V was clipped by 3 bases and J by 2 bases; unmatched bases: 11. The CDR3 region is CASSSVTQGARTNEKLFF. As DNA, the CDR3 is TGTGCCAGCAGCTCGGTTACACAGGGGGCGCGGACTAATGAAAAACTGTTTTTT.

The chain carries TRBV11-2 and TRBJ2-7; D unclear. CDR1 is SGHAT and CDR2 is FQNNGV in the germline V gene. The ends were cut back, 3 bases at V and 3 bases at J, with 9 bases in the middle. The CDR3 is 13 residues long. In DNA form, the CDR3 reads TGTGCCAGCAGCTTGCCGGGTGTCTACGAGCAGTACTTC. Protein: CASSLPGVYEQYF. The full variable domain, completed using reference TRBV11-2 and TRBJ2-7, is EAGVAQSPRYKIIEKRQSVAFWCNPISGHATLYWYQQILGQGPKLLIQFQNNGVVDDSQLPKDRFSAERLKGVDSTLKIQPAKLEDSAVYLCASSLPGVYEQYFGPGTRLTVT.

The rearrangement uses TRBV15 and TRBJ1-4; perhaps TRBD1 as D (6 bases). Trimming removed 8 bases from V and 4 bases from J, with 11 bases in between. CDR3 length: 13 residues. CDR1 and CDR2 (germline): LNHNV, YYDKDF (reference sequence). DNA for the CDR3: TGTGCCACCCAGGGGCAGGATAATGAAAAACTGTTTTTT. Encoded protein: CATQGQDNEKLFF.

The chain recombines TRBV7-2 with TRBJ2-3, with D uncertain. The CDR3 is 12 amino acids. Germline CDR1 is SGHTA and CDR2 is FQGNSA. Trimming took off 5 bases at V and 4 bases at J, with 7 bases between the two ends. The CDR3 protein is CASSPRSDTQYF. Here the CDR3 DNA reads TGTGCCAGCAGCCCCCGTTCAGATACGCAGTATTTT. Full variable domain (remainder filled in from reference TRBV7-2 and TRBJ2-3): GAGVSQSPSNKVTEKGKDVELRCDPISGHTALYWYRQSLGQGLEFLIYFQGNSAPDKSGLPSDRFSAERTGGSVSTLTIQRTQQEDSAVYLCASSPRSDTQYFGPGTRLTVL.

There are a few counts of this clone. The genes are TRBV9 and TRBJ1-1; TRBD1 matches 9 bases. Losses at the gene ends were 2 bases for V and 3 bases for J; bases not matched to a gene: 2. The CDR3 is 14 residues long. CDR1 and CDR2 (germline): SGDLS, YYNGEE. The CDR3 DNA follows: TGTGCCAGCAGCGTGACAGGGGGGGACACTGAAGCTTTCTTT. Amino acid sequence: CASSVTGGDTEAFF.

The chain joins TRBV27 to TRBJ1-4; D is unresolved. CDR1 is MNHEY and CDR2 is SMNVEV in the germline V gene (reference sequence). The CDR3 consists of 16 residues. Trimming stripped 6 bases from V and 0 bases from J, with 14 bases between. This CDR3 is CASRPTGFATNEKLFF. Here the CDR3 DNA reads TGTGCCAGCAGACCTACGGGGTTTGCAACTAATGAAAAACTGTTTTTT.

The J gene is TRBJ1-5, the V gene TRBV30, with a weak D call TRBD1 (6 bases). The germline CDR1 and CDR2 sequences are GTSNPN and SVGIG (reference sequence). Trimming cost V 2 bases and J 6 bases, with 14 bases left between them. CDR3 size: 14 residues. CDR3 nucleotides: TGTGCCTGGAGTCTACAGGGTTACGGTCAGCCCCAGCATTTT. As protein: CAWSLQGYGQPQHF.

V is TRBV4-3 and J is TRBJ2-7; D is uncertain. This CDR3 has 16 amino acids. Germline V gene lookup returns CDR1 LGHNA and CDR2 YSLEER. Deletions cut 0 bases from V and 0 bases from J, with 12 bases between. CDR3 sequence (DNA): TGCGCCAGCAGCCAAGATCACACAAAACACTCCTACGAGCAGTACTTC. Translating it yields CASSQDHTKHSYEQYF.

The gene calls are TRBV7-8 and TRBJ1-5; no clear D. Germline CDR1 reads SGHVS; CDR2 reads FQNEAQ. Trimming removed 0 bases from V and 5 bases from J, with 14 bases in between. The CDR3 length is 16 residues. Written as DNA, the CDR3 is TGTGCCAGCAGCTTAGCAAGAGTGTCTGGGCATCAGCCCCAGCATTTT. Translation: CASSLARVSGHQPQHF.

The chain has TRBV7-2 and TRBJ2-1, with D tentatively TRBD1 (7 bases). The CDR3 length is 16 residues. Germline CDR1 SGHTA, CDR2 FQGNSA. The V gene lost 5 bases and the J gene lost 6 bases, with 20 bases spanning the gap. This CDR3 is CASSLNQGGRRNEQFF. The CDR3 coding sequence is TGTGCCAGCAGCCTGAATCAGGGGGGCAGACGCAATGAGCAGTTCTTC.

The chain combines TRBV15 with TRBJ2-5, with 9 bases that match TRBD1. This CDR3 contains 15 residues. Trimming at V came to 1 base and at J to 4 bases, leaving 4 bases not matched to a gene. Germline CDR1 is LNHNV and CDR2 is YYDKDF (reference sequence). The CDR3 region is CATSRGRTGAETQYF. CDR3 DNA sequence: TGTGCCACCAGCAGAGGGAGGACAGGGGCAGAGACCCAGTACTTC. Full variable domain (outside the CDR3, taken from reference TRBV15 and TRBJ2-5): DAMVIQNPRYQVTQFGKPVTLSCSQTLNHNVMYWYQQKSSQAPKLLFHYYDKDFNNEADTPDNFQSRRPNTSFCFLDIRSPGLGDTAMYLCATSRGRTGAETQYFGPGTRLLVL.

V usage is TRBV5-1 and J usage is TRBJ1-2; D call uncertain. The germline CDR1 and CDR2 sequences are SGHRS and YFSETQ. Trimming removed 4 bases at V and 4 bases at J, with 14 bases between. CDR3 size: 14 residues. The CDR3 is CASSDRTFGYGYTF. DNA for the CDR3: TGCGCCAGCAGCGATAGGACTTTCGGCTATGGCTACACCTTC.

This chain connects TRBV6-1 to TRBJ1-2; a possible D gene is TRBD1 (5 bases). Trimming removed 2 bases from V and 6 bases from J, with 16 bases in between. The length of the CDR3 is 15 residues. Germline lookup yields CDR1 MNHNS and CDR2 SASEGT. CDR3 DNA: TGTGCCAGCAGTGAATCCCTTCAGGGAATCAATGGCTACACCTTC. The encoded protein is CASSESLQGINGYTF.

There are a few counts of this clone. The chain links TRBV15 to TRBJ1-5, with D possibly being TRBD1 (5 bases). Per the germline V gene, CDR1 is LNHNV and CDR2 is YYDKDF (reference sequence). The CDR3 sequence is 15 residues long. Trimming stripped 1 base from V and 2 bases from J, with 9 bases between. The CDR3 here is CATSRGDSRNQPQHF. The CDR3 DNA sequence: TGTGCCACCAGCAGAGGAGACAGCCGCAATCAGCCCCAGCATTTT.

The gene calls are TRBV28 and TRBJ2-3; D is unresolved. The CDR3 is 16 residues long. V lost 4 bases and J lost 2, with 16 bases in between. Germline CDR1 reads MDHEN; CDR2 reads SYDVKM. DNA for the CDR3: TGTGCCAGCAGTTCTCCCCCACAGTTATCCACAGATACGCAGTATTTT. It is translated as CASSSPPQLSTDTQYF.

This clone was observed a single time. The chain links TRBV9 to TRBJ2-1; TRBD1 matches at 8 bases. Germline V gives CDR1 SGDLS, CDR2 YYNGEE. The CDR3 extends over 14 amino acids. Trimming at V came to 3 bases and at J to 6 bases, leaving 5 bases not matched to a gene. The CDR3 loop is CASSGGQGSNEQFF. For the CDR3, the DNA is TGTGCCAGCAGCGGCGGACAGGGTTCCAATGAGCAGTTCTTC.

There are a few counts of this clone. The gene calls are TRBV4-3 and TRBJ1-2; possible D gene TRBD1, 5 bases. The V and J ends lost 0 bases and 2 bases respectively, with 13 bases between them. CDR3 length: 16 residues. CDR1 LGHNA and CDR2 YSLEER come from the germline V gene. For the CDR3, the DNA is TGCGCCAGCAGCCAAGATCTGGGGCAGAACAACTATGGCTACACCTTC. Its translation: CASSQDLGQNNYGYTF.

The gene calls are TRBV6-5 and TRBJ1-6; D not resolved. There are 14 residues in the CDR3. The V gene lost 0 bases and the J gene lost 7 bases, with 7 bases spanning the gap. Germline V lookup: CDR1 MNHEY, CDR2 SVGAGI. DNA of the CDR3: TGTGCCAGCAGTTACTCTGGGCAGAATTCACCCCTCCACTTT. Its translation is CASSYSGQNSPLHF.

This CDR3 is CASSLNIKQETQYF. As DNA, the CDR3 is TGCGCCAGCAGCTTGAACATCAAACAAGAGACCCAGTACTTC. The gene calls are TRBV5-1 and TRBJ2-5, with D unclear. CDR1 SGHRS and CDR2 YFSETQ come from the germline V gene. This CDR3 has 14 amino acids. V lost 1 base and J 2 bases, leaving 9 bases between the germline ends.

The CDR3 bases are TGCAGCGTGGGACTCACGAGGGGTTACGAGCAGTACTTC. It specifies CSVGLTRGYEQYF. The chain combines TRBV29-1 with TRBJ2-5, with D possibly TRBD2 on 6 matching bases. The closer fit of TRBJ2-7 to the DNA end suggests the J call may be wrong. The CDR3 is 13 residues long. CDR1 SQVTM and CDR2 ANQGSEA come from the germline V gene.

The rearrangement links TRBV15 to TRBJ1-1; D is unresolved. V was clipped by 6 bases and J by 2 bases, with 10 bases between them. The length of the CDR3 is 13 residues. The V gene's germline CDR1 is LNHNV and CDR2 YYDKDF (reference sequence). The CDR3 sequence: CATSKTENTEAFF. The DNA for the CDR3 is TGTGCCACCAGTAAAACAGAAAACACTGAAGCTTTCTTT.

J is TRBJ2-2 and V is TRBV6-5; TRBD1 is a possible D gene (6 bases). V was trimmed by 0 bases and J by 8 bases, leaving 7 bases between them. CDR3 length: 13 amino acids. The germline gives CDR1 MNHEY, CDR2 SVGAGI. CDR3 coding DNA: TGTGCCAGCAGTTACTCGAGGGGGGGGGAGCTGTTTTTT. Amino acids: CASSYSRGGELFF.

The V and J genes are TRBV19 and TRBJ2-6; 7 nucleotides line up with TRBD1. Per the germline V gene, CDR1 is LNHDA and CDR2 is SQIVND (reference sequence). The junction had 11 bases not matched to a gene; V was cut back by 9 bases and J by 0 bases. The CDR3 runs to 17 residues. CDR3 DNA: TGTGCCAGCTCGGAGGACAGGTTATCCTCTGGGGCCAACGTCCTGACTTTC. Translating gives CASSEDRLSSGANVLTF.

The rearrangement links TRBV15 to TRBJ1-4, with D possibly matching TRBD1 (5 bases). Between the trimmed V and J ends, which lost 5 bases and 10 bases, there was a span of 14 bases. The germline CDR1 and CDR2 sequences are LNHNV and YYDKDF (reference sequence). The CDR3 is 13 residues long. CDR3 sequence reads: CATSLVSGGKLFF. CDR3 in DNA: TGTGCCACCAGCTTAGTCTCGGGGGGAAAACTGTTTTTT.

A word on this clone: A read error may produce the germline difference seen at one junction end. The chain carries TRBV7-9 and TRBJ1-1; TRBD1 might be the D (6 bases). CDR3 length: 12 amino acids. Germline CDR1 is SEHNR and CDR2 is FQNEAQ (reference sequence). The CDR3 region is CSSSYENRVAFF. In nucleotides, the CDR3 is TGTTCCAGCAGCTATGAAAACAGGGTCGCTTTCTTT.

The chain links TRBV9 to TRBJ1-2; 7 bases match TRBD1. Germline CDR1 SGDLS, CDR2 YYNGEE. V was pared by 4 bases and J by 5 bases, with 8 bases of the junction left unmatched. CDR3 length: 14 residues. This CDR3 reads CASSPGTALYGYTF. For the CDR3, the DNA is TGTGCCAGCAGCCCCGGGACAGCGCTTTATGGCTACACCTTC.